These T cell receptor beta chains were read from a single sample in a study of T cell responses to AZD1222 COVID-19 vaccine. The protocol was immunoSEQ multiplex PCR, while the TCRdb copy is restricted to in-frame clones and leaves out a portion. The sample yields about 110,000 clones, roughly 84% seen once. The sequencing here drew on peripheral blood, taken on day 0 of AZD1222 vaccination. The receptors were gathered from an adult in good health. CDR3s include the opening cysteine and the closing phenylalanine or tryptophan. Fields, in order: clone size, J gene, D gene, V gene, CDR3 protein, CDR3 DNA. A D gene is named only where the DNA matches it firmly. Size is stated for part of the rows, as once, few or many counts, or as a class when the clone is expanded.

>once|TRBJ2-3|TRBD2|TRBV4-1
CASSPARATSGAADTQYF
TGCGCCAGCAGCCCCGCTAGGGCCACTAGCGGGGCCGCAGATACGCAGTATTTT
>-|TRBJ2-1|TRBD2|TRBV19
CASRRGLAGINEQFF
TGTGCCAGTAGACGTGGACTAGCGGGGATCAATGAGCAGTTCTTC
>-|TRBJ2-7|-|TRBV13
CASSLIGTKSYEQYF
TGTGCCAGCAGCTTAATAGGGACAAAGTCCTACGAGCAGTACTTC
>-|TRBJ2-2|TRBD1|TRBV9
CATSGQGDSGELFF
TGTGCCACCTCGGGACAGGGTGATTCCGGGGAGCTGTTTTTT
>-|TRBJ1-2|-|TRBV12-3/TRBV12-4
CASRDEEGYTF
TGTGCCAGCCGCGACGAGGAGGGCTACACCTTC
>-|TRBJ2-6|-|TRBV4-2
CASSQVGSGSGANVLTF
TGTGCCAGCAGCCAAGTGGGAAGCGGGTCTGGGGCCAACGTCCTGACTTTC
>-|TRBJ1-2|-|TRBV7-9
CASSPYVHGYTF
TGTGCCAGCAGCCCCTACGTCCACGGCTACACCTTC
>-|TRBJ1-1|-|TRBV6-2/TRBV6-3
CASSYSRAEAFF
TGTGCCAGCAGTTACTCGCGTGCTGAAGCTTTCTTT
>-|TRBJ1-6|-|TRBV28
CASSFGRDNSPLHF
TGTGCCAGCAGTTTTGGGCGGGATAATTCACCCCTCCACTTT
>-|TRBJ1-4|-|TRBV7-9
CASSFWQGSNEKLFF
TGTGCCAGCAGCTTTTGGCAGGGAAGTAATGAAAAACTGTTTTTT
>-|TRBJ2-4|TRBD2|TRBV28
CASTLGGTKNIQYF
TGTGCCAGCACTCTGGGGGGGACCAAAAACATTCAGTACTTC
>-|TRBJ1-2|TRBD1|TRBV5-1
CASSLTTGIRYGYTF
TGCGCCAGCAGCCTCACGACAGGGATCAGATATGGCTACACCTTC
>-|TRBJ1-6|-|TRBV19
CASSIDRVPNSPLHF
TGTGCCAGTAGTATCGACAGAGTTCCTAATTCACCCCTCCACTTT
>-|TRBJ1-1|-|TRBV28
CASSYRAADHTEAFF
TGTGCCAGCAGTTACCGTGCGGCAGATCACACTGAAGCTTTCTTT
>-|TRBJ2-6|-|TRBV7-2
CASSLFSGSHSGANVLTF
TGTGCCAGCAGCTTATTTTCCGGGTCCCACTCTGGGGCCAACGTCCTGACTTTC
>-|TRBJ2-5|-|TRBV6-2/TRBV6-3
CASSRPDTKQETQYF
TGTGCCAGCAGCCGACCCGACACAAAGCAAGAGACCCAGTACTTC
>once|TRBJ2-7|-|TRBV7-6
CASSFNEGFVHEQYF
TGTGCCAGCAGCTTTAACGAGGGTTTTGTCCACGAGCAGTACTTC
>-|TRBJ2-2|-|TRBV7-2
CASRLSGATPGELFF
TGTGCCAGCAGACTCTCGGGGGCGACCCCCGGGGAGCTGTTTTTT
>-|TRBJ1-6|TRBD1|TRBV7-9
CASSLIEDRRNSPLHF
TGTGCCAGCAGTTTGATTGAGGACAGGCGAAATTCACCCCTCCACTTT
>-|TRBJ1-2|-|TRBV6-4
CASSDGREGGYGYTF
TGTGCCAGCAGTGACGGACGAGAGGGCGGCTATGGCTACACCTTC
>few|TRBJ1-5|TRBD1|TRBV19
CASSDRGQQPQHF
TGTGCCAGTAGTGACAGGGGCCAACAGCCCCAGCATTTT
>-|TRBJ2-4|TRBD1|TRBV6-5
CASTSDRQNIQYF
TGTGCCAGCACTTCGGACAGGCAAAACATTCAGTACTTC
>once|TRBJ1-4|TRBD1|TRBV6-6
CASRRGQGVDEKLFF
TGTGCCAGCAGACGCGGACAGGGGGTGGATGAAAAACTGTTTTTT
>-|TRBJ1-6|-|TRBV7-9
CASSLAPAGWNNSPLHF
TGTGCCAGCAGCTTAGCCCCGGCAGGGTGGAATAATTCACCCCTCCACTTT
>-|TRBJ1-6|TRBD1|TRBV5-1
CASSTLDRVSSPLHF
TGCGCCAGCAGCACGTTAGACAGGGTTAGTTCACCCCTCCACTTT
>-|TRBJ1-6|-|TRBV9
CASSLHGWESPLHF
TGTGCCAGCAGCCTCCACGGCTGGGAATCACCCCTCCACTTT
>-|TRBJ2-7|-|TRBV12-3/TRBV12-4
CASSLPGLEQYF
TGTGCCAGCAGTTTACCGGGACTCGAGCAGTACTTC